A single sample gave rise to the 24 T cell receptor beta chains below, sequenced in a study of tumor-infiltrating lymphocytes in primary liver carcinoma. With a constant-region primer, TCR beta cDNA was made from around 530 ng of total RNA. Modified slightly, ARM-PCR produced TCR beta libraries over three nested multiplex PCR rounds. Each of the first two PCR rounds ran approximately 10 cycles with TRBV1-TRBV30 forward and C-beta reverse primers. MiXCR was run by TCRdb on the multiplex PCR reads, yielding one entry per CDR3 protein. The sample has roughly 100,000 distinct CDR3 sequences, 65% to 75% seen once. For each extraction, RNA and DNA were obtained together from around 18-30 mg of unsorted bulk tissue. Sequencing used liver tumor tissue from sampling region 2. Noted subset: tumor region T2, inferior pole. These receptors all stem from a woman aged 55-70 years with primary liver carcinoma and hepatitis B virus infection.

As concerns this clonotype: Sequence at one end of the junction differs from germline and may be a read error. The CDR3 nucleotides read TGTGTCAGCAACTCGCCGGGACTAGCGGGAGGCACAGATACGCAGTATTTT. Its translation: CVSNSPGLAGGTDTQYF. The V gene is TRBV11-2, the J gene TRBJ2-3; 14 bases line up with TRBD2. The CDR3 totals 17 residues. Germline lookup yields CDR1 SGHAT and CDR2 FQNNGV. Filled out from reference TRBV11-2 and TRBJ2-3, the complete variable domain reads EAGVAQSPRYKIIEKRQSVAFWCNPISGHATLYWYQQILGQGPKLLIQFQNNGVVDDSQLPKDRFSAERLKGVDSTLKIQPAKLEDSAVYLCVSNSPGLAGGTDTQYFGPGTRLTVL.

A word on this clonotype: No conserved phenylalanine or tryptophan is present at the end of the CDR3, so a read error is the likely explanation. The DNA is left out, because the CDR3 cannot be placed on it with certainty; the CDR3 is given as TCRdb lists it. The rearrangement uses TRBV11-1 and TRBJ2-3; TRBD2 is taken as the D call from the table, unchecked against the DNA. The CDR3 is 14 residues long, counting both termini. In germline, CDR1 is SGHAT, CDR2 FQDESV (reference sequence). CDR3 protein: CASSLRLRAGESHS.

Only one count was recorded for this clonotype. A read error may account for a junction end that differs from germline. The genes are TRBV6-1 and TRBJ1-2; unclear D gene. The length of the CDR3 is 14 residues. The germline V gene encodes CDR1 MNHNS and CDR2 SASEGT. CDR3 nucleotide sequence: TGTACCAGCAGTGAATTGGGGTCTGGCTATGGCTACACCTTC. It encodes CTSSELGSGYGYTF.

The count of this clonotype is one. In this CDR3 the conserved last residue, phenylalanine or tryptophan, is missing, so a read error is likely. V and J are TRBV11-2 and TRBJ2-1; weak D call: TRBD2 (5 bases). Germline V CDR1 and CDR2: SGHAT, FQNNGV. The CDR3 has 14 amino acids. CDR3 nucleotide sequence: TGTTCTAGCAGCCAAGAATTGGGGAAGAATGAGCAGTTCCTC. Protein product: CSSSQELGKNEQFL.

As regards this clonotype: Compared with germline, one end of the junction differs, possibly owing to a read error. The chain carries TRBV11-3 and TRBJ2-1; 7 bases line up with TRBD2. Per germline, CDR1 SGHNT and CDR2 YENEEA. This CDR3 comprises 15 residues. CDR3 sequence: CAISLGTSAKLGQFF. Here the CDR3 DNA reads TGTGCCATCAGCTTAGGAACTAGCGCGAAGCTTGGGCAGTTCTTC. Based on the CDR3 plus reference TRBV11-3 and TRBJ2-1, the full variable domain is EAGVVQSPRYKIIEKKQPVAFWCNPISGHNTLYWYLQNLGQGPELLIRYENEEAVDDSQLPKDRFSAERLKGVDSTLKIQPAELGDSAVYLCAISLGTSAKLGQFFGPGTRLTVL.

As regards this clonotype: A read error may explain this, as a much larger clone is one base away. The chain links TRBV6-6 to TRBJ2-7; D remains ambiguous. Per the germline V gene, CDR1 is MNHNY and CDR2 is SVGAGI (reference sequence). CDR3 length: 13 amino acids. Trimming pared 8 bases from V and 0 bases from J, leaving 11 bases between. The DNA for the CDR3 is TGTGCCAGCGGTCTCCAGGCCTCCTACGAGCAGTACTTC. It translates to CASGLQASYEQYF.

This clonotype was observed a single time. This chain links TRBV11-2 with TRBJ2-1, with D maybe TRBD2 (5 bases). CDR1 SGHAT and CDR2 FQNNGV come from the germline V gene. V lost 7 bases, J lost 9 bases, and 22 bases lay in between. The CDR3 is made up of 15 amino acids. DNA for the CDR3: TGTGCCAGCAACCTTAGGCCAGCGGAATCGGGTGAGCAGTTCTTC. It translates to CASNLRPAESGEQFF. Complete variable domain (other parts from reference TRBV11-2 and TRBJ2-1): EAGVAQSPRYKIIEKRQSVAFWCNPISGHATLYWYQQILGQGPKLLIQFQNNGVVDDSQLPKDRFSAERLKGVDSTLKIQPAKLEDSAVYLCASNLRPAESGEQFFGPGTRLTVL.

On this clonotype: The junction shows a germline mismatch at one end, possibly a read error. Here the CDR3 DNA reads TGTGCCAGCAGCCCCGTATTGGTTTATGGCTACACCTTT. As protein: CASSPVLVYGYTF. V is TRBV6-2 or TRBV6-3 and J is TRBJ1-2; D not certain. The germline V gene has CDR1 MNHEY and CDR2 SVGEGT. The length of the CDR3 is 13 residues.

Turning to this clonotype: At one end the junction does not follow the germline gene, possibly because of a read error. The chain is built from TRBV11-2 and TRBJ2-2; TRBD2 is a possible D gene (6 bases). CDR3 length: 16 residues. The germline V gene encodes CDR1 SGHAT and CDR2 FQNNGV. DNA of the CDR3: TGTGCCAGCAGTTTTGATACGGCTAGCGCAACCGGGGAGCTGCTTTTT. It translates to CASSFDTASATGELLF.

With regard to this clonotype: This may come from a read error, since a much larger clone is one base off. The rearrangement joins TRBV6-6 to TRBJ2-1; possible D gene TRBD2, 6 bases. Deletions cut 5 bases from V and 10 bases from J, with 15 bases between. The CDR3 has 13 residues. Per germline, CDR1 MNHNY and CDR2 SVGAGI (reference sequence). CDR3 protein: CASSKPGGPEQFF. Written as DNA, the CDR3 is TGTGCCAGCAGTAAACCCGGGGGTCCGGAGCAGTTCTTC.

In regard to this clonotype: One end of the junction fails to match germline, which may point to a read error. V is TRBV10-2 and J is TRBJ1-1; the D gene is possibly TRBD1 (6 bases). The CDR3 extends over 13 amino acids. From germline, CDR1 is WSHSY and CDR2 SAAADI. CDR3 loop: CASTDPGTSEAFF. The CDR3 DNA is TGTGCCAGCACCGATCCCGGGACATCTGAAGCTTTCTTT.

This clonotype was detected only once. CDR3 in amino acids: CSAESGTSDNEQFF. The CDR3 DNA sequence: TGCAGCGCCGAATCCGGGACTAGTGACAATGAGCAGTTCTTC. V gene TRBV29-1 combines with J gene TRBJ2-1; 8 bases are shared with TRBD2. V lost 7 bases and J lost 5; bases outside the gene matches: 10. CDR1 SQVTM and CDR2 ANQGSEA come from the germline V gene. The CDR3 extends over 14 amino acids.

This clonotype was observed a single time. One end of the junction is discordant with germline, which a read error may explain. This rearrangement joins TRBV7-9 to TRBJ2-1; D remains unclear. The germline CDR1 and CDR2 sequences are SEHNR and FQNEAQ (reference sequence). This CDR3 is 14 amino acids long. CDR3 amino acids: CASSLAGIVDEQFF. CDR3 nucleotides: TGTGCCAGCAGCTTAGCGGGAATCGTAGATGAGCAATTCTTC.

The CDR3 reads CASRVRGGSTDTQYF. The CDR3 coding sequence is TGTGCCAGCAGGGTGAGGGGGGGCAGCACAGATACGCAGTATTTT. This chain links TRBV12-3 or TRBV12-4 with TRBJ2-3, with a weak D call TRBD2 (7 bases). The CDR3 is 15 residues long. V gave up 6 bases and J gave up 0 bases, with 13 bases separating them.

A word on this clonotype: The junction does not match germline at one end; this may be a read error. The chain combines TRBV6-2 or TRBV6-3 with TRBJ2-5; D perhaps matches TRBD2 (6 bases). In germline, CDR1 is MNHEY, CDR2 SVGEGT. CDR3 size: 19 residues. The CDR3 DNA reads TGTGCCTGCAGCTCCTACGGTATTAACGGGAGTTCTACTTGGGAGACCCAGTACTTC. It encodes CACSSYGINGSSTWETQYF.

About this clonotype: At one end, the junction sequence differs from germline, possibly due to a read error. The chain links TRBV5-1 to TRBJ2-2; no clear D gene. This CDR3 is built from 14 residues. CDR1 is SGHRS and CDR2 is YFSETQ in the germline V gene. The CDR3, as DNA: TGCACCAGCAAAGGTTCGCTAGGGCCCAGGGAGCTGTTTTTT. Translation gives CTSKGSLGPRELFF.

This chain links TRBV28 with TRBJ2-1; D is unresolved. Per the germline V gene, CDR1 is MDHEN and CDR2 is SYDVKM. The V and J ends lost 8 bases and 5 bases respectively, with 7 bases between them. The CDR3 extends over 11 amino acids. CDR3 sequence: CASPFHNEQFF. The CDR3 nucleotides read TGTGCCAGCCCTTTTCACAATGAGCAGTTCTTC.

The chain joins TRBV9 to TRBJ1-2, with D possibly being TRBD1 (6 bases). CDR1 is SGDLS, CDR2 YYNGEE, per germline. This CDR3 is 15 amino acids long. The ends were cut back, 3 bases at V and 6 bases at J, with 18 bases in the middle. The CDR3 region is CASSGRGQGLHGYTF. CDR3 DNA: TGTGCCAGCAGCGGGCGGGGGCAGGGGCTCCATGGCTACACCTTC.

This clonotype occurred many times. CDR3 sequence reads: CASKSGRAEDEQFF. The CDR3 region has the DNA TGCGCCAGCAAAAGCGGGAGGGCCGAGGATGAGCAGTTCTTC. The chain uses TRBV5-1 and TRBJ2-1; TRBD2 matches at 10 bases. The CDR3 is 14 residues long. Losses at the gene ends were 6 bases for V and 8 bases for J; bases not matched to a gene: 8. CDR1 SGHRS and CDR2 YFSETQ come from the germline V gene.

Worth noting for this clonotype: One end of the junction does not line up with germline, which may come from a read error. The chain recombines TRBV11-3 with TRBJ1-1; D is undetermined. The V gene's germline CDR1 is SGHNT and CDR2 YENEEA. There are 16 residues in the CDR3. The CDR3, as DNA: TGTGCCAGCAACTTAGTCGGGGAATACCGGAACATTGAAGCTTTCTTC. Its protein is CASNLVGEYRNIEAFF.

Turning to this clonotype: The junction shows a germline mismatch at one end, possibly a read error. The chain links TRBV11-2 to TRBJ2-3; 11 bases match TRBD2. Per the germline V gene, CDR1 is SGHAT and CDR2 is FQNNGV. This CDR3 has 15 amino acids. CDR3 bases: TGTGCCGGCAACCCTGGACTAGCGGGCCCAGATATGCAGTATTTT. Translating gives CAGNPGLAGPDMQYF.

V is TRBV5-1 and J is TRBJ2-1; D is ambiguous. The germline gives CDR1 SGHRS, CDR2 YFSETQ. The CDR3 consists of 14 residues. V lost 6 bases to trimming and J lost 3 bases, with 13 bases between them. DNA of the CDR3: TGCGCCAGCACAAATGGGGAATACTACAATGAGCAGTTCTTC. Amino acid sequence: CASTNGEYYNEQFF. Full variable domain (remainder filled in from reference TRBV5-1 and TRBJ2-1): KAGVTQTPRYLIKTRGQQVTLSCSPISGHRSVSWYQQTPGQGLQFLFEYFSETQRNKGNFPGRFSGRQFSNSRSEMNVSTLELGDSALYLCASTNGEYYNEQFFGPGTRLTVL.

Turning to this clonotype: One junction end does not reproduce the germline sequence, and a read error may be involved. The V call is TRBV4-1, the J call TRBJ2-1; 12 nucleotides line up with TRBD2. The germline CDR1 and CDR2 sequences are MGHRA and YSYEKL. The CDR3 consists of 16 residues. CDR3 sequence: CASSQETSGGVNEQFF. In DNA form, the CDR3 reads TGCGCCAGTAGCCAAGAGACTAGCGGGGGTGTCAATGAGCAGTTCTTC.

This chain links TRBV6-5 with TRBJ2-5; D might be TRBD2 (5 bases). With 6 bases removed from V and 14 bases from J, the gap between germline ends came to 25 bases. The length of the CDR3 is 14 residues. Germline V CDR1 and CDR2: MNHEY, SVGAGI. CDR3 nucleotide sequence: TGTGCCAGCAGCGAGGAGGACGGCCTTTGGCCCCGATACTTC. Translating it yields CASSEEDGLWPRYF.